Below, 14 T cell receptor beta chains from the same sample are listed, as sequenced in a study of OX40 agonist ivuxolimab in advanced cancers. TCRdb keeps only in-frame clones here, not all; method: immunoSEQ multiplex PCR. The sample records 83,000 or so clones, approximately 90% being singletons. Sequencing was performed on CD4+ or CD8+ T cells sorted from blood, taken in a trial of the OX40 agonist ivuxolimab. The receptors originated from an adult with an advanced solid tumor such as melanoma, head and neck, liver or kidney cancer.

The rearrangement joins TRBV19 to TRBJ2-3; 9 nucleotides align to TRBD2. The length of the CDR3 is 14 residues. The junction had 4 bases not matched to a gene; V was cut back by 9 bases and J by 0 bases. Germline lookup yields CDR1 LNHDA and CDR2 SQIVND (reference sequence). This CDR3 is CASRLAVSTDTQYF. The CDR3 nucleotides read TGTGCCAGCCGACTAGCGGTTAGCACAGATACGCAGTATTTT. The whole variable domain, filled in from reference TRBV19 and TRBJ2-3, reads DGGITQSPKYLFRKEGQNVTLSCEQNLNHDAMYWYRQDPGQGLRLIYYSQIVNDFQKGDIAEGYSVSREKKESFPLTVTSAQKNPTAFYLCASRLAVSTDTQYFGPGTRLTVL.

The CDR3 is CASSLERNQPQHF. The CDR3 region has the DNA TGTGCCAGCAGCTTGGAAAGGAATCAGCCCCAGCATTTT. This chain connects TRBV5-6 to TRBJ1-5, with D unresolved. The CDR3 has 13 residues. V was clipped by 0 bases and J by 4 bases, with 5 bases between them. Germline CDR1 is SGHDT and CDR2 is YYEEEE.

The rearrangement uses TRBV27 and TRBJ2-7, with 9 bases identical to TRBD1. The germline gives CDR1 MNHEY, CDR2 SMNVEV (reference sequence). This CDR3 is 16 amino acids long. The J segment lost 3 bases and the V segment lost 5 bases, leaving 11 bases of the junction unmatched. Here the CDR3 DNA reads TGTGCCAGCAGTAACAAGCCGGGACAGGGCCTCTACGAGCAGTACTTC. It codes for CASSNKPGQGLYEQYF.

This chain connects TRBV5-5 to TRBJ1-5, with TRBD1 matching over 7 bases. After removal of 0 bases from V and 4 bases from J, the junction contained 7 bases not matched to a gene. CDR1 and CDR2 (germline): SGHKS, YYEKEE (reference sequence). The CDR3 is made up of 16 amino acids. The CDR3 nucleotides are TGTGCCAGCAGCTTGGGTCCCCTCAGGGGGAATCAGCCCCAGCATTTT. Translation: CASSLGPLRGNQPQHF.

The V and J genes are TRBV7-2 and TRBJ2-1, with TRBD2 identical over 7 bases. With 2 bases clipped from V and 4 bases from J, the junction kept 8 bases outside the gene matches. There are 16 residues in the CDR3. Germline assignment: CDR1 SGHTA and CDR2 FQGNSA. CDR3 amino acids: CASSLRAGRNYNEQFF. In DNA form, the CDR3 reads TGTGCCAGCAGCTTAAGGGCCGGGAGGAATTACAATGAGCAGTTCTTC.

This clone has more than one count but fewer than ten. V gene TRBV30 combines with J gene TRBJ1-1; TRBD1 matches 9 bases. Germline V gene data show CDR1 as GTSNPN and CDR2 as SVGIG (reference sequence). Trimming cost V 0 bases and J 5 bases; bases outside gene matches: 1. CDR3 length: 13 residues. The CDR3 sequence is CAWSVDRGTEAFF. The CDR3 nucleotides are TGTGCCTGGAGTGTAGACAGGGGGACTGAAGCTTTCTTT.

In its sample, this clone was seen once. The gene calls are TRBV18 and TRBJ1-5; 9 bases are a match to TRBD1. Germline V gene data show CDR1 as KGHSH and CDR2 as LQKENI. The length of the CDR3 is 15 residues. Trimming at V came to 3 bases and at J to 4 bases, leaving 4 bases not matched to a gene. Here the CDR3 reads CASSPYGQGNQPQHF. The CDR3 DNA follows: TGTGCCAGCTCACCGTATGGACAGGGGAATCAGCCCCAGCATTTT.

CDR3: CASSLGGDSHYEQYF. The CDR3 DNA is TGTGCCAGCAGCTTAGGAGGGGATTCCCACTACGAGCAGTACTTC. The gene calls are TRBV11-3 and TRBJ2-7; D could derive from TRBD1 or TRBD2 (5 bases each). Trimming took off 1 base at V and 3 bases at J, with 13 bases between the two ends. Per germline, CDR1 SGHNT and CDR2 YENEEA. The CDR3 is made up of 15 amino acids.

In DNA form, the CDR3 reads TGTGCCATCAGAGGAAAAGAGACCCAGTACTTC. Its protein product is CAIRGKETQYF. The gene calls are TRBV10-3 and TRBJ2-5, with D unresolved. V was shortened by 6 bases and J by 3 bases, with 5 bases between the two germline ends. The CDR3 extends over 11 amino acids. Germline CDR1 ENHRY, CDR2 SYGVKD.

CDR3 sequence reads: CASSAMATQYF. The CDR3 nucleotides read TGTGCCAGCAGCGCCATGGCGACCCAGTACTTC. The chain couples TRBV7-2 to TRBJ2-5; D remains ambiguous. V lost 5 bases and J 7 bases, leaving 8 bases between the germline ends. Per germline, CDR1 SGHTA and CDR2 FQGNSA. This CDR3 is 11 amino acids long.

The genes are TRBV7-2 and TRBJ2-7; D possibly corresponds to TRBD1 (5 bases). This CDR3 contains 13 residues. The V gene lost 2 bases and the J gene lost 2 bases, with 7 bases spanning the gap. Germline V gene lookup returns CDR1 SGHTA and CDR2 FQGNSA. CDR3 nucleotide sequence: TGTGCCAGCAGCTTACCGGACACCTACGAGCAGTACTTC. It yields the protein CASSLPDTYEQYF. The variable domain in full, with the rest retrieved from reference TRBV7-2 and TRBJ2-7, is GAGVSQSPSNKVTEKGKDVELRCDPISGHTALYWYRQSLGQGLEFLIYFQGNSAPDKSGLPSDRFSAERTGGSVSTLTIQRTQQEDSAVYLCASSLPDTYEQYFGPGTRLTVT.

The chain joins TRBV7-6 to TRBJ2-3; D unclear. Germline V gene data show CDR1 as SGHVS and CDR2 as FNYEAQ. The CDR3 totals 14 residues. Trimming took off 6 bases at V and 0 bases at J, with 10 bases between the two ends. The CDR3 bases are TGTGCCAGCAGTCGCGCCCAGAGCACAGATACGCAGTATTTT. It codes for CASSRAQSTDTQYF. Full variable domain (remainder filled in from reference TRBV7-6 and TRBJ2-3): GAGVSQSPRYKVTKRGQDVALRCDPISGHVSLYWYRQALGQGPEFLTYFNYEAQQDKSGLPNDRFSAERPEGSISTLTIQRTEQRDSAMYRCASSRAQSTDTQYFGPGTRLTVL.

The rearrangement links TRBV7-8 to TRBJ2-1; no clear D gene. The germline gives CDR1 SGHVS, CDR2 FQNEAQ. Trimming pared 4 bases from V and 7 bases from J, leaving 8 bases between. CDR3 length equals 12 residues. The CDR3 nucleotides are TGTGCCAGCAGCTCTCGTAGTAATGAGCAGTTCTTC. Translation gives CASSSRSNEQFF. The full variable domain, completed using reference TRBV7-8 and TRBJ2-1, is GAGVSQSPRYKVAKRGQDVALRCDPISGHVSLFWYQQALGQGPEFLTYFQNEAQLDKSGLPSDRFFAERPEGSVSTLKIQRTQQEDSAVYLCASSSRSNEQFFGPGTRLTVL.

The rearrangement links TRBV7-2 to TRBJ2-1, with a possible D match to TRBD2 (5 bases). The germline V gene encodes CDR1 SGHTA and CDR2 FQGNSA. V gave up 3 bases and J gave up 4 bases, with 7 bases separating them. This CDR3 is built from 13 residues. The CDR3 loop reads CASSFEGYNEQFF. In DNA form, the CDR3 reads TGTGCCAGCAGCTTTGAGGGATACAATGAGCAGTTCTTC. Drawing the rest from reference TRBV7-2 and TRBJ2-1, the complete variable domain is GAGVSQSPSNKVTEKGKDVELRCDPISGHTALYWYRQSLGQGLEFLIYFQGNSAPDKSGLPSDRFSAERTGGSVSTLTIQRTQQEDSAVYLCASSFEGYNEQFFGPGTRLTVL.